This T cell receptor beta chain was identified in a study of regulatory T cells in long-lasting Graves disease. This clonotype was seen ten or more times. Through Arm-PCR of CDR3 regions and iRepertoire HTBI primers, TCR beta libraries were built. MiXCR, run by TCRdb on the multiplex PCR reads, gives a single entry per CDR3 protein. The sample shows over 400,000 distinct CDR3 sequences, 11% to 15% of them seen only once. Specified time point: newly diagnosed GD, antithyroid drugs for less than 3 months. Extracted RNA from PBMCs served as the source of the TCR library. V was pared by 2 bases and J by 6 bases, with 8 bases between. In germline, CDR1 is DFQATT, CDR2 SNEGSKA (reference sequence). CDR3 length equals 11 residues. The sample also formed part of further work on T cells in Graves' hyperthyroidism and ophthalmopathy.

The input for sequencing was peripheral blood mononuclear cells (PBMCs), taken at new diagnosis, from a patient treated with antithyroid drugs. This rearrangement joins TRBV20-1 to TRBJ2-7; a weak D match, TRBD1 (5 bases). The TCR sequence derives from a woman between 50 and 59 years old with Graves disease. CDR3 nucleotide sequence: TGCAGTGCTAGACTTGGGGCCGAGCAGTACTTC. Translated: CSARLGAEQYF.